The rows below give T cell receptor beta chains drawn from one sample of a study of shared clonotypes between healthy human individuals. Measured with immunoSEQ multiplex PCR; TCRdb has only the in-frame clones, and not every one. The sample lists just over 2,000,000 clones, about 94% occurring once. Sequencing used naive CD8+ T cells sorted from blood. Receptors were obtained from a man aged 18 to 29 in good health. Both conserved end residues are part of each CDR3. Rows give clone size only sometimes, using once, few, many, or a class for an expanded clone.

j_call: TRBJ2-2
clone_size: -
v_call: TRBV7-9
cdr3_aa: CASSQLQGGTGELFF

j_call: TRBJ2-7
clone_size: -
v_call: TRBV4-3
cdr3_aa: CASSSSGYSYEQYF

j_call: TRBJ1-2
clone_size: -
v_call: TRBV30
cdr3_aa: CAWIDGASYGYTF

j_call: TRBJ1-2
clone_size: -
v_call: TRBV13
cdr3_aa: CARRRSYGYTF

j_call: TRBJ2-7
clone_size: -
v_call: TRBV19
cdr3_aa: CASSLTGVYEQYF

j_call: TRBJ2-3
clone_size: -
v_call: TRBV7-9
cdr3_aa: CASSAHITGMTADTQYF

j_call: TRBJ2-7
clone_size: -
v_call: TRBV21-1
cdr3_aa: CASKMTTAETYEQYF

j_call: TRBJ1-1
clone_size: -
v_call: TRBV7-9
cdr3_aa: CASRGEGGNTEAFF

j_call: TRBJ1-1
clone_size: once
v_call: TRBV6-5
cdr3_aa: CASSYAEGMNTEAFF

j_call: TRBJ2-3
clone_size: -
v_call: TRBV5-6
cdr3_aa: CASSLGSSTDTQYF

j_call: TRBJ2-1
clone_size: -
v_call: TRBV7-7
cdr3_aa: CASSPARISGSNEQFF

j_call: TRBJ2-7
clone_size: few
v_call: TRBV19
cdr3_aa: CASSPGLPYEQYF

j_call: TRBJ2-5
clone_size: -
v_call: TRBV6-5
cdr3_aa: CASSYTGLRETQYF

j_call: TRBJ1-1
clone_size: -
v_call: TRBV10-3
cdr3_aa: CAITEGTGYEGAFF

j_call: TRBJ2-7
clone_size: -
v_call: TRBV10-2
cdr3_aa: CASAWTAGEEQYF

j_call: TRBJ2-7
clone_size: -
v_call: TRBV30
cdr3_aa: CAWSAGPETYEQYF

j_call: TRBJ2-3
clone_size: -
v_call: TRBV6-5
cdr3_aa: CASSYGVTDTQYF

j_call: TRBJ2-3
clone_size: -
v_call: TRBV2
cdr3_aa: CASWGGGRTDTQYF

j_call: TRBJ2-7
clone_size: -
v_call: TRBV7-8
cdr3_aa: CASSLEAGLASYEQYF